This T cell receptor (beta chain) came from a study of spatial heterogeneity in lung cancer. This clonotype was recorded a few times. The time point is: sample taken at primary tumor resection. The study sequenced unsorted whole RNA from tumor, nontumor lung or frozen PBMC. The donors were 55 to 85 patients with non-small cell lung cancer that was early-stage and untreated. Germline-derived CDR1 and CDR2 are SEHNR and FQNEAQ (reference sequence). The V end was cut by 1 base, the J end by 8 bases, with 15 bases between. The CDR3 loop spans 16 amino acids. TCR cDNA molecules were tagged individually, and each one carried a unique molecular identifier. Using its own MiXCR run on the 5' RACE reads, TCRdb lists one record per CDR3 protein. The table includes roughly 91,000 distinct CDR3 sequences, 15% to 25% detected once.

Sequenced material: PBMCs, taken at surgery. The V call is TRBV7-9, the J call TRBJ1-6; D gene unclear. The receptor comes from a male donor with early-stage non-small cell lung cancer. CDR3 DNA: TGTGCCAGCAGCTTAGTTCTGGGCACCGGACATTCACCCCTCCACTTT. This sequence encodes CASSLVLGTGHSPLHF.